Each of the 21 T cell receptor beta chains below was sequenced from the same sample in a study of blood T cell repertoires in COVID-19. Repertoires were generated with immunoSEQ multiplex PCR, while TCRdb's copy carries only in-frame clones and drops some. Among approximately 380,000 clones, about 85% were seen once, and the ten largest hold roughly 3.7%. The material sequenced was peripheral blood. Receptor source: a woman aged 18-29 years with acute or convalescent COVID-19.

This clone was detected only once. The chain uses TRBV5-4 and TRBJ1-3; no reliable D call. The germline CDR1 and CDR2 sequences are SGHNT and YYREEE (reference sequence). The CDR3 covers 15 residues. The V end was cut by 0 bases, the J end by 0 bases, with 7 bases between. CDR3 DNA: TGTGCCAGCAGCTTGGACAGAACCTCTGGAAACACCATATATTTT. Its translation: CASSLDRTSGNTIYF.

Notes on this clone: Because the CDR3 is missing its conserved closing phenylalanine or tryptophan, this is likely a read error. Because the CDR3's place on the DNA is in doubt, the DNA is left out and the CDR3 is given as listed by TCRdb. The chain employs TRBV19 and TRBJ2-7; TRBD2, the table's D call, lacks a check against the DNA. The CDR3 extends over 10 residues, inclusive of both ends. Germline CDR1 is LNHDA and CDR2 is SQIVND (reference sequence). The CDR3 sequence is CASSIGKKPG.

The CDR3 DNA reads as TGTGCCAGCAGCTTAAGGAAAGGGGACACCGGGGAGCTGTTTTTT. Translating it yields CASSLRKGDTGELFF. The chain recombines TRBV11-3 with TRBJ2-2; the D gene is possibly TRBD1 (5 bases). The CDR3 is 15 amino acids. CDR1 is SGHNT and CDR2 is YENEEA in the germline V gene. Trimming shortened V by 2 bases and J by 3 bases, and 10 bases separated the two germline ends.

The chain has TRBV9 and TRBJ1-6; the D is unclear. The germline V gene has CDR1 SGDLS and CDR2 YYNGEE. Deletions cut 3 bases from V and 4 bases from J, with 20 bases between. CDR3 length equals 18 residues. CDR3 sequence reads: CASSAEPTPSGYNSPLHF. The CDR3, as DNA: TGTGCCAGCAGCGCAGAACCGACCCCTTCGGGGTATAATTCACCCCTCCACTTT.

The gene calls are TRBV6-5 and TRBJ1-5; D remains unclear. The germline CDR1 and CDR2 sequences are MNHEY and SVGAGI. The CDR3 extends over 16 amino acids. Trimming left V 2 bases short and J 3 bases short, with 14 bases between. The CDR3 coding sequence is TGTGCCAGCAGTTACAGGTCTGGGCACCCCAATCAGCCCCAGCATTTT. It is translated as CASSYRSGHPNQPQHF.

This chain links TRBV24-1 with TRBJ2-1, with TRBD2 matching 9 bases. Germline values: CDR1 KGHDR, CDR2 SFDVKD. V dropped 5 bases and J dropped 6; count of bases not matched to a gene: 16. The CDR3 length is 18 residues. The CDR3 sequence: CATSGGSGRFRHRNEQFF. The CDR3 nucleotides are TGTGCCACCAGTGGGGGTAGCGGGAGATTTCGACATCGCAATGAGCAGTTCTTC.

The V and J genes are TRBV5-1 and TRBJ1-1; TRBD1 matches at 9 bases. CDR1 and CDR2 (germline): SGHRS, YFSETQ. V lost 4 bases to trimming and J lost 0 bases; unmatched junction nucleotides: 16. The CDR3 consists of 19 residues. DNA of the CDR3: TGCGCCAGCAGCCCCTCGGGACAGGGAAAATCGATCATGAACACTGAAGCTTTCTTT. Amino acid sequence: CASSPSGQGKSIMNTEAFF. The full variable domain, rest sourced from reference TRBV5-1 and TRBJ1-1, is KAGVTQTPRYLIKTRGQQVTLSCSPISGHRSVSWYQQTPGQGLQFLFEYFSETQRNKGNFPGRFSGRQFSNSRSEMNVSTLELGDSALYLCASSPSGQGKSIMNTEAFFGQGTRLTVV.

The rearrangement links TRBV3-1 (or the pseudogene TRBV3-2) to TRBJ1-3; D gene ambiguous. CDR1 and CDR2 from the germline V gene are LGHDT and YNNKEL (reference sequence). The CDR3 spans 15 residues. V was pared by 4 bases and J by 4 bases, with 14 bases between. CDR3 nucleotides: TGTGCCAGCAGCCCCGCTCGGGGAGTCGGAAACACCATATATTTT. This sequence encodes CASSPARGVGNTIYF.

This clone was observed once. V and J are TRBV7-2 and TRBJ2-1; 11 nucleotides line up with TRBD2. The length of the CDR3 is 14 residues. Unmatched junction bases numbered 0, after V lost 3 bases and J lost 5 bases. The germline V gene has CDR1 SGHTA and CDR2 FQGNSA. In nucleotides, the CDR3 is TGTGCCAGCAGCTTGGGACTAGCGGACAATGAGCAGTTCTTC. It encodes CASSLGLADNEQFF.

The rearrangement joins TRBV10-1 to TRBJ2-1; 7 nucleotides match TRBD2. The junction had 5 bases not matched to a gene; V was cut back by 8 bases and J by 4 bases. Looked up from germline, CDR1 is WNHNN and CDR2 is SYGVQD (reference sequence). The length of the CDR3 is 13 residues. This CDR3 reads CASGNGRYNEQFF. CDR3 DNA: TGCGCCAGCGGGAACGGGAGGTACAATGAGCAGTTCTTC.

This chain joins TRBV28 and TRBJ1-5; 8 bases are a match to TRBD1. The germline V gene has CDR1 MDHEN and CDR2 SYDVKM. This CDR3 region has 15 residues. J was trimmed by 3 bases and V by 6 bases; bases with no gene match: 7. This chain's CDR3 is CASSADREYNQPQHF. The CDR3 nucleotides are TGTGCCAGCAGCGCGGACAGGGAATACAATCAGCCCCAGCATTTT.

The CDR3 sequence is CASSGWTSGRNSYEQYF. CDR3 in DNA: TGTGCCAGCAGTGGCTGGACTAGCGGGAGGAACTCCTACGAGCAGTACTTC. The genes are TRBV27 and TRBJ2-7; 14 nucleotides match TRBD2. Germline V CDR1 and CDR2: MNHEY, SMNVEV (reference sequence). The CDR3 contains 17 residues. The V segment lost 5 bases and the J segment 0 bases; nucleotides outside the gene matches: 6.

The chain joins TRBV16 to TRBJ2-1; 8 bases align to TRBD2. Germline V gives CDR1 KGHSY, CDR2 FQNENV. J lost 5 bases, V lost 0 bases, and 9 bases had no gene match. The CDR3 spans 17 residues. The CDR3 DNA follows: TGTGCCAGCAGCCAATCTAGGAACGGGGGGGCCGACAATGAGCAGTTCTTC. As protein: CASSQSRNGGADNEQFF.

The chain joins TRBV19 to TRBJ2-5; possibly TRBD1 for D (6 bases). This CDR3 has 16 residues. V was clipped by 5 bases and J by 2 bases, with 18 bases between them. The germline gives CDR1 LNHDA, CDR2 SQIVND (reference sequence). DNA of the CDR3: TGTGCCAGTAGTGTCACCCTGGACAGCACACAAGAGACCCAGTACTTC. It is translated as CASSVTLDSTQETQYF.

The chain uses TRBV7-9 and TRBJ1-2; 8 bases line up with TRBD1. V shed 5 bases and J 8 bases; nucleotides not matched to a gene: 13. Germline CDR1 SEHNR, CDR2 FQNEAQ (reference sequence). This CDR3 region has 15 residues. As DNA, the CDR3 is TGTGCCAGCAGCCTGTCCTGGGGCAGGGGGCAAGGCTACACCTTC. It yields the protein CASSLSWGRGQGYTF.

This clone was recorded a few times. The J gene is TRBJ2-7, the V gene TRBV7-2; 9 bases are a match to TRBD1. V lost 8 bases, J lost 3 bases, and 11 bases stayed unmatched. Germline V gene sequence: CDR1 SGHTA, CDR2 FQGNSA. There are 15 residues in the CDR3. The DNA of the CDR3 is TGTGCCAGCTCGGCCGGGGACAGGGTTTTCTACGAGCAGTACTTC. This translates into CASSAGDRVFYEQYF.

The V gene is TRBV9, the J gene TRBJ1-1, with D tentatively TRBD1 (6 bases). The CDR3 consists of 16 residues. Germline values: CDR1 SGDLS, CDR2 YYNGEE. Trimming cost V 0 bases and J 0 bases, with 12 bases left between them. The CDR3 sequence: CASSVEGGGVNTEAFF. In DNA form, the CDR3 reads TGTGCCAGCAGCGTAGAGGGAGGGGGAGTGAACACTGAAGCTTTCTTT.

This clone was seen just once. The chain combines TRBV6-5 with TRBJ2-7, with D possibly being TRBD2 (5 bases). This CDR3 is 14 amino acids long. Trimming pared 5 bases from V and 0 bases from J, leaving 11 bases between. The germline gives CDR1 MNHEY, CDR2 SVGAGI. CDR3 coding DNA: TGTGCCAGCAGTCGCTTCGGACTCTCCTACGAGCAGTACTTC. It yields the protein CASSRFGLSYEQYF.

V gene TRBV24-1 combines with J gene TRBJ2-3; 7 nucleotides agree with TRBD2. The CDR3 spans 14 residues. The V and J ends lost 4 bases and 4 bases, in that order; junction bases with no gene match: 4. The germline CDR1 and CDR2 sequences are KGHDR and SFDVKD. Written as DNA, the CDR3 is TGTGCCACCAGTGAAGGACTAGAGTCAGATACGCAGTATTTT. This encodes CATSEGLESDTQYF.

This rearrangement joins TRBV15 to TRBJ2-3; 8 bases fit TRBD2. The CDR3 consists of 13 residues. Germline V gene lookup returns CDR1 LNHNV and CDR2 YYDKDF (reference sequence). J gave up 3 bases and V 11 bases, and 7 bases lay outside the gene matches. DNA of the CDR3: TGTGCCGCCGGGACTAGTGGGACAGATACGCAGTATTTT. Protein sequence: CAAGTSGTDTQYF.

This clone was recorded a few times. This rearrangement joins TRBV27 to TRBJ2-7; the match to TRBD2 covers 15 bases. In germline, CDR1 is MNHEY, CDR2 SMNVEV (reference sequence). V shed 5 bases, J shed 6 bases, and the junction held 8 bases outside the gene matches. This CDR3 contains 16 residues. The CDR3 nucleotides read TGTGCCAGCAGTACAAGGACTAGCGGGAGGGCAGGCGAGCAGTACTTC. As protein: CASSTRTSGRAGEQYF.